This TCR beta chain was sequenced during a study of T cell repertoires in cytomegalovirus infection. Study as a whole: Public signatures in TCR beta pointed to CMV infection and matching HLA type. The study, taken as a whole, reports: Summed frequency of public TCR beta families distinguished CMV carriers with the relevant HLA. HLA-C-restricted CMV clonotypes gave the most frequent clonotype in two of eight donors.

TCRdb re-called the reads with MiXCR, one entry per CDR3 protein. The table shows about 130,000 distinct CDR3 sequences, with 7% to 10% occurring only once. This CDR3 region has 16 residues. The germline V gene encodes CDR1 SGHTA and CDR2 FQGNSA. V lost 2 bases, J lost 0 bases, and 11 bases lay in between. This clonotype has ten or more counts. As yet, its antigen is unknown. The specimen was PBMCs. The TCR sequence derives from a human donor in good health (CMV status not recorded). Some clones in this sample may be carry-over from other donors' samples. V is TRBV7-2 and J is TRBJ1-3; no reliable D call. The CDR3 is CASSLSRRPSGNTIYF. CDR3 sequence (DNA): TGTGCCAGCAGCTTATCCCGCCGGCCCTCTGGAAACACCATATATTTT.